A single sample is the source of the 14 T cell receptor beta chains below, sequenced in a study of blood T cell repertoires in COVID-19 (TCRdb year 2020). Library prep was done by the immunoSEQ multiplex PCR assay. TCRdb holds this immuneACCESS table with in-frame rearrangements only. Some clones are missing; in checked studies, unresolved V genes explain under half, and the rest has no known cause. This sample holds roughly 80,000 clones; around 83% were observed only once. About 18% of the sample lies in the top ten. Specimen: peripheral blood. These receptor sequences come from a woman aged 60-75 years with acute or convalescent COVID-19.

The chain joins TRBV7-2 to TRBJ1-3; D not resolved. In germline, CDR1 is SGHTA, CDR2 FQGNSA. The CDR3 runs to 15 residues. The V gene lost 1 base and the J gene lost 4 bases, with 11 bases spanning the gap. The CDR3 protein is CASSLGGSLGNTIYF. The DNA for the CDR3 is TGTGCCAGCAGCTTAGGCGGCAGCCTGGGAAACACCATATATTTT.

The chain employs TRBV6-1 and TRBJ2-1; no clear D. Germline V lookup: CDR1 MNHNS, CDR2 SASEGT. V was clipped by 3 bases and J by 9 bases, with 9 bases between them. The CDR3 is 12 amino acids. This CDR3 is CASSDNSGEQFF. The CDR3 DNA follows: TGTGCCAGCAGTGACAACTCGGGTGAGCAGTTCTTC.

This chain uses TRBV20-1 with TRBJ1-2; D uncertain. V lost 3 bases to trimming and J lost 0 bases, with 11 bases between them. The CDR3 runs 14 residues. CDR1 and CDR2 (germline): DFQATT, SNEGSKA (reference sequence). The CDR3 here is CSASGGATNYGYTF. The CDR3 nucleotides read TGCAGTGCTAGTGGTGGAGCCACTAACTATGGCTACACCTTC.

The chain links TRBV6-2 or TRBV6-3 to TRBJ1-6; 9 bases fit TRBD1. There are 18 residues in the CDR3. The germline CDR1 and CDR2 sequences are MNHEY and SVGEGT. The ends lost 0 bases at V and 1 base at J; junction bases unmatched: 4. The CDR3 loop reads CASSYSRDRVSYNSPLHF. The DNA of the CDR3 is TGTGCCAGCAGTTACTCGAGGGACAGGGTATCCTATAATTCACCCCTCCACTTT.

The chain has TRBV18 and TRBJ1-2; 8 bases are a match to TRBD1. Germline V CDR1 and CDR2: KGHSH, LQKENI. The CDR3 consists of 15 residues. Trimming at V came to 4 bases and at J to 3 bases, leaving 7 bases not matched to a gene. For the CDR3, the DNA is TGTGCCAGCTCACTTGCCGGACAGGGTGACTATGGCTACACCTTC. Protein sequence: CASSLAGQGDYGYTF.

The J gene is TRBJ2-5, the V gene TRBV5-4, with D possibly matching TRBD2 (6 bases). CDR1 SGHNT and CDR2 YYREEE come from the germline V gene (reference sequence). This CDR3 comprises 15 residues. V lost 2 bases, J lost 0 bases, and 11 bases lay in between. CDR3 residues: CASSFPPGDQETQYF. CDR3 sequence (DNA): TGTGCCAGCAGCTTCCCTCCGGGGGACCAAGAGACCCAGTACTTC.

The rearrangement links TRBV5-1 to TRBJ2-1, with 9 bases lining up with TRBD1. V lost 0 bases, J lost 6 bases, and 7 bases stayed unmatched. Germline V gene data show CDR1 as SGHRS and CDR2 as YFSETQ. This CDR3 comprises 16 residues. CDR3 in DNA: TGCGCCAGCAGCTTGGGGCCGCGACAGGGGGGCAATGAGCAGTTCTTC. Translated: CASSLGPRQGGNEQFF.

As concerns this clone: No DNA is shown, since the ends of the CDR3 on it are uncertain; the CDR3 is the one TCRdb lists. The chain combines TRBV30 with TRBJ1-1; the D segment call TRBD1 is taken from the table without a DNA check. Germline CDR1 is GTSNPN and CDR2 is SVGIG (reference sequence). The CDR3 length is 14 residues, termini included. CDR3 protein: CAWSVGAGTGILFF.

With respect to this clone: This sample includes further DNA sequences coding for the same CDR3. The chain recombines TRBV5-1 with TRBJ2-2; maybe TRBD2 (6 bases). This CDR3 spans 15 amino acids. Germline CDR1 and CDR2: SGHRS and YFSETQ. Trimming cost V 2 bases and J 0 bases, with 8 bases left between them. The CDR3, as DNA: TGCGCCAGCAGCTTAGGGACTTCGAACACCGGGGAGCTGTTTTTT. It codes for CASSLGTSNTGELFF.

The rearrangement uses TRBV12-5 and TRBJ1-1; weak D call: TRBD1 (5 bases). The CDR3 totals 16 residues. The germline V and J ends were trimmed by 2 bases and 0 bases, with 13 bases remaining between them. CDR1 LGHNT and CDR2 FRNRAP come from the germline V gene. This CDR3 is CASGLPGGPMNTEAFF. The CDR3 DNA reads as TGTGCTAGTGGTTTGCCCGGGGGACCCATGAACACTGAAGCTTTCTTT.

The V and J genes are TRBV5-1 and TRBJ2-3; 11 bases are shared with TRBD2. Trimming cost V 3 bases and J 3 bases; bases outside gene matches: 6. The CDR3 has 16 amino acids. The germline V gene encodes CDR1 SGHRS and CDR2 YFSETQ. CDR3 in DNA: TGCGCCAGCAGCTCAGGACTAGCGGGTATTACAGATACGCAGTATTTT. This codes for CASSSGLAGITDTQYF.

V usage is TRBV30 and J usage is TRBJ2-3; 11 bases are shared with TRBD1. Germline trimming cut 3 bases from V and 6 bases from J; bases unmatched to any gene: 8. CDR3 length equals 15 residues. Germline V gives CDR1 GTSNPN, CDR2 SVGIG (reference sequence). The CDR3 sequence: CAWRGDRGFPDTQYF. The CDR3 nucleotides read TGTGCCTGGAGAGGGGACAGGGGGTTCCCCGATACGCAGTATTTT.

V usage is TRBV19 and J usage is TRBJ2-7; the D gene is possibly TRBD1 (5 bases). CDR1 and CDR2 (germline): LNHDA, SQIVND (reference sequence). There are 14 residues in the CDR3. V shed 8 bases and J shed 1 base, with 15 bases lying between them. CDR3 sequence: CASGAGVGSYEQYF. The CDR3 region has the DNA TGTGCCAGTGGGGCAGGCGTGGGATCCTACGAGCAGTACTTC.

V is TRBV7-9 and J is TRBJ1-2; 8 bases agree with TRBD1. This CDR3 has 15 amino acids. V dropped 2 bases and J dropped 7; count of bases not matched to a gene: 9. Germline V gene sequence: CDR1 SEHNR, CDR2 FQNEAQ (reference sequence). CDR3 sequence (DNA): TGTGCCAGCAGCTTACTCCAGGGGGCTGAGGCTGGCTACACCTTC. Translation: CASSLLQGAEAGYTF.